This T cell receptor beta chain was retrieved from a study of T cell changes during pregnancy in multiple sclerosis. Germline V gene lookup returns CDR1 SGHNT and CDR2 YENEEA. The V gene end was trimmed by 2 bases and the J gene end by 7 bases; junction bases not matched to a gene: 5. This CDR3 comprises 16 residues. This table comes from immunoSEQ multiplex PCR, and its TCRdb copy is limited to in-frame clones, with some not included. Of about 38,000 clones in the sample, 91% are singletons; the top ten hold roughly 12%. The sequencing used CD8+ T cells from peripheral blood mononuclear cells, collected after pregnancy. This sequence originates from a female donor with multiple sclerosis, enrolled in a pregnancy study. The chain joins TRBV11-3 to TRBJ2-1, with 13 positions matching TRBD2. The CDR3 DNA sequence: TGTGCCAGCAGCTTATTAGGACTAGCGGGAGCGAATGAGCAGTTCTTC. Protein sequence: CASSLLGLAGANEQFF.